These 25 T cell receptor beta chains originate from one sample sequenced in a study of Ad26.COV2.S vaccination and SARS-CoV-2 variants. TCRdb's table, derived via immunoSEQ multiplex PCR, lists solely in-frame clones and lacks some. Of about 680,000 clones in the sample, around 92% were seen once. This sample's treatment: 19 received Ad26.COV2.S at low or high dose, single or two shots; a few received placebo; per-sample allocation not given. All samples were drawn on day 63, counting from the first vaccine or placebo injection. The sequenced sample was peripheral blood, obtained in a trial of Ad26.COV2.S vaccine versus placebo. These receptor sequences come from a person aged 18-60 years who received the Ad26.COV2.S COVID-19 vaccine or a placebo.

The rearrangement joins TRBV2 to TRBJ2-7, with TRBD1 as a possible D gene (5 bases). The CDR3 is made up of 15 amino acids. V was clipped by 3 bases and J by 3 bases, with 15 bases between them. The germline V gene encodes CDR1 SNHLY and CDR2 FYNNEI. CDR3 coding DNA: TGTGCCAGCAGTGAGGGTCGTAAAGGGGACTACGAGCAGTACTTC. Amino acid sequence: CASSEGRKGDYEQYF.

This clone was recorded many times. At the DNA level, this CDR3 is encoded by other sequences in the same sample as well. V is TRBV19 and J is TRBJ2-7, with D perhaps given as TRBD1 or TRBD2 (5 bases each). From germline, CDR1 is LNHDA and CDR2 SQIVND (reference sequence). This CDR3 contains 13 residues. Between the trimmed V and J ends, which lost 4 bases and 3 bases, there was a span of 10 bases. This CDR3 is CASSRDGSYEQYF. The CDR3 coding sequence is TGTGCCAGTAGTAGGGACGGAAGCTACGAGCAGTACTTC.

The chain combines TRBV6-6 with TRBJ2-5, with D possibly being TRBD1 (6 bases). V lost 5 bases and J 2 bases, leaving 12 bases between the germline ends. The CDR3 has 14 residues. CDR1 and CDR2 (germline): MNHNY, SVGAGI (reference sequence). CDR3 loop: CASSGGVGQETQYF. CDR3 DNA: TGTGCCAGCAGTGGGGGCGTAGGGCAAGAGACCCAGTACTTC.

The chain links TRBV9 to TRBJ2-1, with TRBD2 matching over 7 bases. Germline V gives CDR1 SGDLS, CDR2 YYNGEE. V trimming: 3 bases; J trimming: 6 bases; junction bases outside the gene matches: 0. The CDR3 is 12 amino acids. CDR3 in DNA: TGTGCCAGCAGCGGGACTAGCAATGAGCAGTTCTTC. It is translated as CASSGTSNEQFF. Complete variable domain (other parts from reference TRBV9 and TRBJ2-1): DSGVTQTPKHLITATGQRVTLRCSPRSGDLSVYWYQQSLDQGLQFLIQYYNGEERAKGNILERFSAQQFPDLHSELNLSSLELGDSALYFCASSGTSNEQFFGPGTRLTVL.

The chain has TRBV7-9 and TRBJ2-7; D could derive from TRBD1 or TRBD2 (5 bases each). The germline gives CDR1 SEHNR, CDR2 FQNEAQ (reference sequence). The CDR3 extends over 15 amino acids. Trimming stripped 5 bases from V and 5 bases from J, with 19 bases between. The CDR3 loop reads CASSKGGTAGNEQYF. In DNA, the CDR3 is TGTGCCAGCAGCAAGGGTGGGACGGCCGGCAACGAGCAGTACTTC. Complete variable domain (other parts from reference TRBV7-9 and TRBJ2-7): DTGVSQNPRHKITKRGQNVTFRCDPISEHNRLYWYRQTLGQGPEFLTYFQNEAQLEKSRLLSDRFSAERPKGSFSTLEIQRTEQGDSAMYLCASSKGGTAGNEQYFGPGTRLTVT.

V usage is TRBV11-3 and J usage is TRBJ2-3, with TRBD2 identical over 10 bases. The CDR3 spans 15 residues. J lost 2 bases, V lost 4 bases, and 3 bases had no gene match. Germline-derived CDR1 and CDR2 are SGHNT and YENEEA. CDR3 sequence reads: CASSSGLAPTDTQYF. In DNA form, the CDR3 reads TGTGCCAGCAGCTCGGGACTAGCGCCCACAGATACGCAGTATTTT.

The chain links TRBV23-1 to TRBJ2-3; 10 nucleotides match TRBD1. TRBV23-1 is assigned to the ORF class and has an uncertain function. V shed 0 bases and J 5 bases; nucleotides not matched to a gene: 14. The CDR3 runs to 19 residues. CDR3 protein: CASSQSGAPGDRGLDTQYF. The CDR3 DNA reads as TGCGCCAGCAGTCAATCGGGAGCACCGGGGGACAGGGGATTAGATACGCAGTATTTT.

The V gene is TRBV30, the J gene TRBJ1-4; 12 bases align to TRBD1. The germline V gene has CDR1 GTSNPN and CDR2 SVGIG (reference sequence). After removal of 4 bases from V and 5 bases from J, the junction contained 11 bases not matched to a gene. The CDR3 sequence is 17 residues long. CDR3 DNA: TGTGCCTGGATGCCGGGACAGGGGGCCGACGTGAATGAAAAACTGTTTTTT. It yields the protein CAWMPGQGADVNEKLFF.

The chain uses TRBV3-1 (or the pseudogene TRBV3-2) and TRBJ1-2; no firm D call. Germline CDR1 is LGHDT and CDR2 is YNNKEL (reference sequence). V lost 4 bases and J 3 bases, leaving 6 bases between the germline ends. The CDR3 covers 12 residues. The CDR3 protein is CASSPGYYGYTF. The DNA of the CDR3 is TGTGCCAGCAGCCCGGGCTACTATGGCTACACCTTC.

V is TRBV5-4 and J is TRBJ2-1; a weak D match, TRBD1 (6 bases). Trimming removed 3 bases at V and 4 bases at J, with 14 bases between. The germline CDR1 and CDR2 sequences are SGHNT and YYREEE (reference sequence). CDR3 length equals 15 residues. CDR3 region: CASSWTGTTYNEQFF. In DNA form, the CDR3 reads TGTGCCAGCAGCTGGACCGGGACAACTTACAATGAGCAGTTCTTC.

The chain joins TRBV7-9 to TRBJ1-3; 7 nucleotides line up with TRBD1. There are 18 residues in the CDR3. With 4 bases clipped from V and 1 base from J, the junction kept 13 bases outside the gene matches. Germline loops: CDR1 SEHNR, CDR2 FQNEAQ (reference sequence). CDR3 sequence reads: CASSSLFRDRASGNTIYF. For the CDR3, the DNA is TGTGCCAGCAGCTCCCTCTTCCGGGACAGAGCTTCTGGAAACACCATATATTTT.

V is TRBV6-5 and J is TRBJ1-2; possibly TRBD1 for D (5 bases). Germline values: CDR1 MNHEY, CDR2 SVGAGI. CDR3 length: 14 amino acids. V was shortened by 4 bases and J by 3 bases, with 12 bases between the two germline ends. CDR3 sequence: CASSSFGTDYGYTF. CDR3 in DNA: TGTGCCAGCAGTTCATTCGGGACGGACTATGGCTACACCTTC.

The rearrangement uses TRBV11-2 and TRBJ1-2; TRBD1 aligns across 10 bases. V lost 5 bases to trimming and J lost 4 bases; unmatched junction nucleotides: 7. The germline V gene encodes CDR1 SGHAT and CDR2 FQNNGV. The CDR3 is made up of 15 amino acids. CDR3 residues: CASSLSGTGVYGYTF. The CDR3, as DNA: TGTGCCAGCAGCCTCTCCGGGACAGGGGTCTATGGCTACACCTTC.

This clone occurred a few times. CDR3 loop: CAISDGDRVGYEQYF. DNA of the CDR3: TGTGCCATCAGTGATGGGGACAGGGTAGGGTACGAGCAGTACTTC. The chain joins TRBV10-3 to TRBJ2-7; 9 nucleotides line up with TRBD1. Germline values: CDR1 ENHRY, CDR2 SYGVKD. The CDR3 loop spans 15 amino acids. The ends lost 3 bases at V and 4 bases at J; junction bases unmatched: 7.

The rearrangement joins TRBV20-1 to TRBJ1-5, with a possible D match to TRBD1 (6 bases). This CDR3 has 13 residues. The V end lost 3 bases, the J end lost 6 bases, and 12 bases lay between the germline ends. Germline CDR1 DFQATT, CDR2 SNEGSKA (reference sequence). CDR3 protein: CSASVGAGQPQHF. CDR3 DNA sequence: TGCAGTGCTAGTGTGGGGGCTGGTCAGCCCCAGCATTTT.

This clone occurred a few times. The rearrangement links TRBV4-2 to TRBJ1-2, with D hard to call. Trimming shortened V by 0 bases and J by 6 bases, and 8 bases separated the two germline ends. The germline V gene encodes CDR1 LGHNA and CDR2 YNFKEQ. The CDR3 extends over 13 amino acids. The DNA for the CDR3 is TGTGCCAGCAGCCAAGAAAGACGGCATGGCTACACCTTC. Translating it yields CASSQERRHGYTF.

This chain uses TRBV4-1 with TRBJ1-4, with TRBD1 as a possible D gene (5 bases). Germline CDR1 reads MGHRA; CDR2 reads YSYEKL. This CDR3 is 12 amino acids long. V was cut by 5 bases and J by 7 bases, with 8 bases left in between. The CDR3 spells CASSSGGEKLFF. CDR3 in DNA: TGCGCCAGCAGCTCCGGGGGTGAAAAACTGTTTTTT.

The chain combines TRBV20-1 with TRBJ2-3, with D hard to call. CDR3 length: 9 residues. With 5 bases removed from V and 4 bases from J, the gap between germline ends came to 1 base. Germline CDR1 reads DFQATT; CDR2 reads SNEGSKA (reference sequence). The CDR3 DNA reads TGCAGTGCTGCAGATACGCAGTATTTT. Its translation: CSAADTQYF.

The chain combines TRBV9 with TRBJ1-4; D may be TRBD1 (5 bases). The germline V gene encodes CDR1 SGDLS and CDR2 YYNGEE. The CDR3 is made up of 15 amino acids. Trimming took 2 bases from V and 8 from J, leaving 16 bases between them. CDR3 coding DNA: TGTGCCAGCAGCGTTTCGGGACTCGAAGGGGAAAAACTGTTTTTT. Translation gives CASSVSGLEGEKLFF.

The chain couples TRBV3-1 (or the pseudogene TRBV3-2) to TRBJ1-2; a weak D match, TRBD1 (5 bases). V was shortened by 2 bases and J by 5 bases, with 6 bases between the two germline ends. CDR1 LGHDT and CDR2 YNNKEL come from the germline V gene (reference sequence). The CDR3 sequence is 12 residues long. CDR3 DNA: TGTGCCAGCAGCCAACGACAGTATGGCTACACCTTC. It translates to CASSQRQYGYTF.

The chain has TRBV19 and TRBJ2-1, with D tentatively TRBD2 (6 bases). The CDR3 is 12 amino acids. Between the trimmed V and J ends, which lost 1 base and 9 bases, there was a span of 7 bases. Germline CDR1 reads LNHDA; CDR2 reads SQIVND (reference sequence). The CDR3 DNA sequence: TGTGCCAGTAGTATAGCGGGGGTTGAGCAGTTCTTC. As protein: CASSIAGVEQFF.

CDR3 nucleotides: TGCGCCAGCAGCAGGCGACTAGCCCAGACTTCTAGGCCGCAGTATTTT. It encodes CASSRRLAQTSRPQYF. The chain recombines TRBV5-1 with TRBJ2-3; 7 bases are a match to TRBD2. The V gene end was trimmed by 4 bases and the J gene end by 10 bases; junction bases not matched to a gene: 18. The CDR3 sequence is 16 residues long. Germline V gene data show CDR1 as SGHRS and CDR2 as YFSETQ. Looking up the rest from reference TRBV5-1 and TRBJ2-3 gives the full variable domain: KAGVTQTPRYLIKTRGQQVTLSCSPISGHRSVSWYQQTPGQGLQFLFEYFSETQRNKGNFPGRFSGRQFSNSRSEMNVSTLELGDSALYLCASSRRLAQTSRPQYFGPGTRLTVL.

This chain joins TRBV11-1 and TRBJ2-6; no clear D gene. The V end lost 6 bases, the J end lost 1 base, and 13 bases lay between the germline ends. Germline CDR1 and CDR2: SGHAT and FQDESV (reference sequence). CDR3 length: 16 amino acids. CDR3 in amino acids: CASSHTVRSGANVLTF. The CDR3 DNA follows: TGTGCCAGCAGTCATACAGTGAGATCTGGGGCCAACGTCCTGACTTTC.

The J gene is TRBJ2-3, the V gene TRBV3-1 (or the pseudogene TRBV3-2); TRBD1 aligns across 8 bases. Germline assignment: CDR1 LGHDT and CDR2 YNNKEL (reference sequence). CDR3 length: 16 residues. V dropped 0 bases and J dropped 4; count of bases not matched to a gene: 6. As DNA, the CDR3 is TGTGCCAGCAGCCAAGACGACAGGGGTGGGGCAGATACGCAGTATTTT. As protein: CASSQDDRGGADTQYF.

This sequence joins TRBV19 and TRBJ2-1; 8 nucleotides agree with TRBD2. CDR3 length equals 16 residues. CDR1 and CDR2 from the germline V gene are LNHDA and SQIVND (reference sequence). V lost 0 bases, J lost 4 bases, and 5 bases stayed unmatched. CDR3 region: CASSIDGAGEYNEQFF. The CDR3 nucleotides read TGTGCCAGTAGTATAGATGGAGCGGGGGAATACAATGAGCAGTTCTTC.